These T cell receptor beta chains were read from a single sample in a study of cytomegalovirus exposure and HLA in healthy donors. Data came from immunoSEQ multiplex PCR; TCRdb stores just in-frame clones and leaves some out. The table records 100,000 to 120,000 clones, 76% of them present only once. What was sequenced was PBMCs. Source of these receptors: a man aged 35-49 years in good health and CMV-seropositive. Each CDR3 is given with its conserved first and last residue. D genes are given only for firm matches. Only part of the rows carry a size: once, few, many, or a class if the clone is expanded.

d_gene | abundance | j_gene | v_gene | CDR3aa | CDR3nt
TRBD2 | - | TRBJ2-7 | TRBV7-2 | CASSPGGASYEQYF | TGTGCCAGCAGCCCCGGGGGGGCCTCCTACGAGCAGTACTTC
- | - | TRBJ1-2 | TRBV19 | CASSIDLRGFNYGYTF | TGTGCCAGTAGTATAGATCTCAGGGGATTTAACTATGGCTACACCTTC
- | - | TRBJ2-1 | TRBV19 | CASSIEGISGTNEQFF | TGTGCCAGTAGTATAGAGGGGATTAGCGGAACTAATGAGCAGTTCTTC
TRBD1 | - | TRBJ2-5 | TRBV7-3 | CASSLGQQETQYF | TGTGCCAGCAGCTTGGGACAGCAAGAGACCCAGTACTTC
TRBD1 | - | TRBJ2-5 | TRBV29-1 | CSVAPKQGARSQETQYF | TGCAGCGTTGCCCCCAAGCAGGGGGCCAGAAGCCAAGAGACCCAGTACTTC
TRBD1 | - | TRBJ2-7 | TRBV5-1 | CASSLEGALYHEQYF | TGCGCCAGCAGCTTGGAGGGGGCGTTGTACCACGAGCAGTACTTC
TRBD1 | - | TRBJ2-7 | TRBV7-3 | CASPYPPGGYEQYF | TGTGCCAGCCCCTACCCTCCAGGGGGCTACGAGCAGTACTTC
TRBD1 | few | TRBJ2-1 | TRBV7-9 | CASSLSGGTGVF | TGTGCCAGCAGCTTATCGGGGGGGACAGGGGTCTTC
- | - | TRBJ2-7 | TRBV4-1 | CASSQISYYSEQYF | TGCGCCAGCAGCCAAATATCATATTACAGCGAGCAGTACTTC
- | - | TRBJ2-7 | TRBV7-9 | CASSSSELVEQYF | TGTGCCAGCAGCTCCTCGGAGTTGGTCGAGCAGTACTTC
TRBD1 | - | TRBJ1-1 | TRBV18 | CASSQYRGIRTEAFF | TGTGCCAGCTCACAGTACAGGGGAATCCGCACTGAAGCTTTCTTT
TRBD1 | - | TRBJ2-7 | TRBV13 | CASSPGTGLTYEQYF | TGTGCCAGCAGCCCTGGGACAGGTTTAACCTACGAGCAGTACTTC
- | once | TRBJ2-7 | TRBV7-3 | CASSPHSDRTYEQYF | TGTGCCAGCAGCCCTCACTCGGACAGAACCTACGAGCAGTACTTC
- | - | TRBJ2-5 | TRBV27 | CASSQILVGFETQYF | TGTGCCAGCAGCCAAATACTAGTAGGGTTCGAGACCCAGTACTTC
- | few | TRBJ2-7 | TRBV4-1 | CASSQDHNSYEQYF | TGCGCCAGCAGCCAAGATCACAACTCCTACGAGCAGTACTTC
TRBD2 | - | TRBJ2-3 | TRBV18 | CASSAGGPEDTQYF | TGTGCCAGCTCAGCGGGAGGGCCGGAGGATACGCAGTATTTT
- | - | TRBJ1-2 | TRBV7-2 | CASSQTPGVGYGYTF | TGTGCCAGCAGCCAAACCCCGGGGGTAGGTTATGGCTACACCTTC
TRBD1 | - | TRBJ1-1 | TRBV5-6 | CASSLAGGQRTSGAFF | TGTGCCAGCAGCTTGGCCGGGGGACAGCGAACCTCAGGAGCTTTCTTT
TRBD1 | - | TRBJ1-1 | TRBV27 | CASRETGGRRYTEAFF | TGTGCCAGCAGGGAGACAGGGGGCAGGAGGTACACTGAAGCTTTCTTT
TRBD2 | once | TRBJ2-3 | TRBV29-1 | CSVGLAGSTDTQYF | TGCAGCGTTGGATTAGCGGGGAGCACAGATACGCAGTATTTT
TRBD1 | - | TRBJ2-4 | TRBV28 | CASSPQGLVAKNIQYF | TGTGCCAGCAGTCCACAGGGGTTAGTAGCCAAAAACATTCAGTACTTC
TRBD2 | - | TRBJ2-2 | TRBV9 | CASSVVDSGLTGELFF | TGTGCCAGCAGCGTAGTAGATAGCGGGCTCACCGGGGAGCTGTTTTTT
TRBD2 | - | TRBJ2-2 | TRBV7-9 | CSYLVSGLAGTGELFF | TGTTCCTACTTGGTCTCGGGGCTAGCGGGCACCGGGGAGCTGTTTTTT
TRBD1 | few | TRBJ1-1 | TRBV29-1 | CSAMRDRNTEAFF | TGCAGCGCCATGAGGGACAGAAACACTGAAGCTTTCTTT
TRBD1 | - | TRBJ2-5 | TRBV9 | CASSSFGQGGETQYF | TGTGCCAGCAGCTCCTTCGGACAGGGAGGAGAGACCCAGTACTTC
- | - | TRBJ2-2 | TRBV7-2 | CASSSTGNTGELFF | TGTGCCAGCAGCTCCACAGGGAACACCGGGGAGCTGTTTTTT
TRBD2 | - | TRBJ2-5 | TRBV4-1 | CASSQDRGLAGRETQYF | TGCGCCAGCAGCCAAGATCGGGGACTAGCGGGGCGGGAGACCCAGTACTTC
TRBD1 | - | TRBJ1-1 | TRBV7-9 | CASSSRQGTNTEAFF | TGTGCCAGCAGCTCCCGACAGGGGACGAACACTGAAGCTTTCTTT
- | - | TRBJ2-2 | TRBV4-1 | CASSRLLFLDRSNTGELFF | TGCGCCAGCAGCCGGCTTCTATTTTTGGACAGATCTAACACCGGGGAGCTGTTTTTT
- | once | TRBJ1-3 | TRBV6-1 | CASRPPGLSGNTIYF | TGTGCCAGCAGACCTCCTGGACTCTCTGGAAACACCATATATTTT
TRBD2 | few | TRBJ2-3 | TRBV4-3 | CASSQGLAGDIPGTDTQYF | TGCGCCAGCAGCCAAGGGCTAGCGGGGGACATCCCGGGTACAGATACGCAGTATTTT
- | few | TRBJ1-1 | TRBV28 | CASSPAGSTRTEAFF | TGTGCCAGCAGTCCTGCGGGATCAACGCGCACTGAAGCTTTCTTT
- | - | TRBJ1-6 | TRBV27 | CASSFQGFGSPLHF | TGTGCCAGCAGTTTCCAGGGGTTTGGGTCACCCCTCCACTTT
TRBD2 | - | TRBJ2-4 | TRBV19 | CASGTSGGAWNSQYF | TGTGCCAGTGGGACTAGCGGGGGGGCGTGGAACAGTCAGTACTTC
- | - | TRBJ1-2 | TRBV30 | CAWSRLLSGYGYTF | TGTGCCTGGAGTCGGCTCCTCTCAGGCTATGGCTACACCTTC
- | - | TRBJ1-2 | TRBV18 | CASSPKLNYGYTF | TGTGCCAGCTCACCAAAGCTTAACTATGGCTACACCTTC
- | - | TRBJ1-3 | TRBV4-2 | CASSQVFGGSGNTIYF | TGTGCCAGCAGCCAAGTGTTCGGGGGCTCTGGAAACACCATATATTTT
TRBD2 | - | TRBJ2-1 | TRBV14 | CASSQVSSGNEQFF | TGTGCCAGCAGCCAAGTTTCTAGCGGTAATGAGCAGTTCTTC
- | - | TRBJ2-7 | TRBV5-1 | CASSTAQVSFSYEQYF | TGCGCCAGCAGCACCGCTCAGGTTTCCTTCTCCTACGAGCAGTACTTC
TRBD1 | few | TRBJ1-1 | TRBV7-9 | CASTEGDRGTEAFF | TGTGCCAGCACCGAAGGGGACAGGGGGACTGAAGCTTTCTTT
- | - | TRBJ2-1 | TRBV7-3 | CASSLGALSYNEQFF | TGTGCCAGCAGCTTAGGAGCTCTTTCCTACAATGAGCAGTTCTTC
- | - | TRBJ2-5 | TRBV28 | CASRGRGPKGEQYF | TGTGCCAGCAGGGGCCGCGGGCCAAAGGGAGAGCAGTACTTC
TRBD2 | - | TRBJ2-1 | TRBV28 | CASSQTSGRRSSFF | TGTGCCAGCAGCCAGACTAGCGGGAGACGATCCTCGTTCTTC
- | few | TRBJ2-7 | TRBV27 | CASSSGYEQYF | TGTGCCAGCAGTTCAGGGTACGAGCAGTACTTC
- | - | TRBJ2-7 | TRBV6-5 | CASSYEGRSTYEQYF | TGTGCCAGCAGTTACGAAGGCAGGTCTACCTACGAGCAGTACTTC
- | - | TRBJ1-6 | TRBV5-4 | CASSERASSSYNSPLHF | TGTGCCAGCAGCGAGAGGGCTTCGAGCTCCTATAATTCACCCCTCCACTTT
TRBD1 | - | TRBJ1-6 | TRBV6-1 | CASSEAYRGNSPLHF | TGTGCCAGCAGTGAAGCGTACAGGGGAAATTCACCCCTCCACTTT
TRBD2 | - | TRBJ2-1 | TRBV7-6 | CASSGWASGGNEQFF | TGTGCCAGCAGCGGATGGGCTAGCGGGGGGAATGAGCAGTTCTTC
- | - | TRBJ2-5 | TRBV28 | CASKAVGETQYF | TGTGCCAGCAAAGCGGTGGGGGAGACCCAGTACTTC
- | - | TRBJ2-5 | TRBV5-4 | CASSTRLEETQYF | TGTGCCAGCAGCACCCGACTAGAGGAGACCCAGTACTTC
- | - | TRBJ1-5 | TRBV6-6 | CASISFEAGNQPQHF | TGTGCCAGCATCTCTTTCGAGGCAGGCAATCAGCCCCAGCATTTT
TRBD2 | few | TRBJ2-7 | TRBV18 | CASSPTSGNYEQYF | TGTGCCAGCTCACCAACTAGCGGGAACTACGAGCAGTACTTC
- | - | TRBJ1-1 | TRBV18 | CASSLNRNTEAFF | TGTGCCAGCTCCCTCAACAGAAACACTGAAGCTTTCTTT